Sequencing of this T cell receptor beta chain was carried out in a study of T-cell reconstitution after alpha-beta-depleted transplantation in children. Regarding the study as a whole: T-cell numbers and diversity one year post-transplant derived largely from freshly generated T cells. Surviving recipient cells, namely T cells and thymic progenitors, were the source of high day-60 TCRbeta diversity in some patients.

This sample's TCRbeta library carried unique molecular identifier barcodes. Each CDR3 protein is one row after TCRdb ran MiXCR on the PCR reads. The sample holds about 290,000 distinct CDR3 sequences, about a tenth seen once. Per germline, CDR1 MNHEY and CDR2 SVGAGI. Losses at the gene ends were 3 bases for V and 0 bases for J; bases not matched to a gene: 9. This CDR3 has 17 residues. In the case of this clonotype: The antigen remains undetermined.

This clonotype originated in a boy younger than two with acute myeloid leukemia, due to receive a stem cell transplant. Sample: PBMCs, taken before TCRalphabeta/CD19-depleted stem cell transplant. V gene TRBV6-5 combines with J gene TRBJ2-3, with TRBD2 matching over 7 bases. The chain's CDR3 is CASSYGRATPSTDTQYF. For the CDR3, the DNA is TGTGCCAGCAGTTATGGGAGGGCAACCCCTAGCACAGATACGCAGTATTTT.